This T cell receptor (beta chain) was profiled in a study of CD8 T cells in ankylosing spondylitis. Study observations and caveats: Before this, some motif variants had been reported in reactive arthritis synovial fluid and blood. A motif in TCR beta, a set of 8 or 9 highly homologous variants, appeared characteristic of ankylosing spondylitis blood. From matched ankylosing spondylitis synovial fluid, disease-linked clones were reportedly recovered at significantly enriched levels.

The length of the CDR3 is 11 residues. Germline-derived CDR1 and CDR2 are DFQATT and SNEGSKA (reference sequence). Details on this clonotype: Antigen specificity is unknown.

5'-RACE, quantitative and with molecular barcodes, yielded the TCR beta libraries. TCRdb reprocessed the 5' RACE reads via MiXCR and lists one record per CDR3 protein. The sample carries more than 200,000 distinct CDR3 sequences, more than 20% recorded once. The clonotype originates from a male donor with ankylosing spondylitis or in good health (not recorded which). Sample: blood, either unsorted or a sorted T cell fraction (not recorded which). The rearrangement joins TRBV20-1 to TRBJ2-1; no definite D call. The CDR3 nucleotides read TGCATGCGAGTCGGGTCTGGTGAGCAGTTCTTC. Its translation is CMRVGSGEQFF.